This record looks at one T cell receptor (beta chain) sequence and its context. Its antigen is not known. This record belongs to a study of identical twins. Whole-study results and caveats: Findings came from cross-sectional statistics, without long-term follow-up of donors. Out-of-frame beta chain sequences displayed weaker excess sharing between twins.

This CDR3 is 16 amino acids long. V dropped 0 bases and J dropped 2; count of bases not matched to a gene: 6. In every case, the donor was a healthy Caucasian. The cDNA had a unique molecular identifier and a template-switch universal primer site. From the 5' RACE reads, TCRdb called clonotypes with MiXCR, one entry per CDR3 protein. The table lists 1.5 million to 2 million distinct CDR3 sequences, roughly a third of them singletons. What was sequenced was cord blood. This TCR derives from a newborn girl in good health. The V call is TRBV23-1, the J call TRBJ2-5, with TRBD1 identical over 7 bases. TRBV23-1 is an ORF for which the function is uncertain. CDR3 protein: CASSQSVGGQQETQYF. For the CDR3, the DNA is TGCGCCAGCAGTCAATCCGTAGGGGGACAGCAAGAGACCCAGTACTTC.